Listed below are T cell receptor beta chains from one sample, sequenced in a study of Graves' ophthalmopathy and Graves' hyperthyroidism. From the multiplex PCR reads, TCRdb called clonotypes with MiXCR, one entry per CDR3 protein. The data show about 380,000 distinct CDR3 sequences, about 16% seen once. Sequencing input: peripheral blood. The source of these receptors is a young woman with stable Graves' hyperthyroidism. The CDR3 runs from the conserved cysteine through the conserved F or W. A D gene is named only where the DNA matches it firmly. Expanded clones get a size class; other rows say once, few or many, or leave the size out.

>TRBJ2-7|-|TRBV5-1|-
CASTVGFQSYEQYF
TGCGCCAGCACCGTGGGTTTTCAGAGCTACGAGCAGTACTTC
>TRBJ1-1|many|TRBV6-5|-
CASSWGLENTEAFF
TGTGCCAGCAGCTGGGGACTAGAGAACACTGAAGCTTTCTTT
>TRBJ2-5|many|TRBV15|TRBD2
CATSKQRGGLETQYF
TGTGCCACCAGCAAGCAGCGGGGGGGGCTGGAGACCCAGTACTTC
>TRBJ1-2|few|TRBV9|-
CASSVAREGLGYGYTF
TGTGCCAGCAGCGTAGCTCGGGAGGGGTTGGGCTATGGCTACACCTTC
>TRBJ2-7|few|TRBV7-8|TRBD2
CASSLSWSSGGLAYEQYF
TGTGCCAGCAGCTTAAGTTGGAGTAGCGGGGGGCTCGCCTACGAGCAGTACTTC
>TRBJ1-2|many|TRBV20-1|TRBD1
CSARVRQGEGGYTF
TGCAGTGCTAGAGTAAGACAGGGGGAAGGTGGCTACACCTTC
>TRBJ1-1|-|TRBV11-2|-
CASSLVIYAEAFF
TGTGCCAGCAGCTTAGTAATATACGCTGAAGCTTTCTTT
>TRBJ2-5|many|TRBV19|TRBD1
CASSSSGTGTHTQYF
TGTGCCAGTAGTTCTTCCGGGACAGGGACCCATACCCAGTACTTC
>TRBJ2-7|few|TRBV19|TRBD2
CASSTGTSSPYEQYF
TGTGCCAGTAGTACCGGGACTAGCTCCCCCTACGAGCAGTACTTC
>TRBJ1-2|few|TRBV7-3|-
CASSPPGREGYGYTF
TGTGCCAGCAGCCCCCCCGGCAGGGAGGGCTATGGCTACACCTTC
>TRBJ1-1|many|TRBV5-4|-
CASSFGGEMNTEAFF
TGTGCCAGCAGCTTCGGTGGTGAGATGAACACTGAAGCTTTCTTT
>TRBJ1-1|-|TRBV3-1|TRBD1
CASTHRGGDTEAFF
TGTGCCAGCACCCACAGGGGTGGAGACACTGAAGCTTTCTTT
>TRBJ1-1|-|TRBV18|TRBD1
CASSLGQGNPEAFF
TGTGCCAGCTCTCTGGGACAGGGGAACCCTGAAGCTTTCTTT
>TRBJ1-2|many|TRBV27|-
CASRQGYGYTF
TGTGCCAGCAGACAGGGCTATGGCTACACCTTC
>TRBJ2-2|-|TRBV19|-
CASSTGGLNTGELFF
TGTGCCAGTAGTACAGGGGGGCTAAACACCGGGGAGCTGTTTTTT
>TRBJ1-6|many|TRBV7-9|TRBD1
CASSDRTGLYNSPLHF
TGTGCCAGCAGCGACCGGACAGGACTTTATAATTCACCCCTCCACTTT
>TRBJ2-5|many|TRBV6-1|-
CASSEGGAKGETQYF
TGTGCCAGCAGTGAAGGGGGGGCCAAGGGAGAGACCCAGTACTTC
>TRBJ1-1|many|TRBV29-1|TRBD1
CSVVRDRGDTEAFF
TGCAGCGTGGTCCGGGACAGGGGGGACACTGAAGCTTTCTTT
>TRBJ1-1|many|TRBV3-1|TRBD1
CASGPSGQRNTEAFF
TGTGCCAGCGGTCCCTCGGGACAGCGGAACACTGAAGCTTTCTTT
>TRBJ1-1|many|TRBV6-2/TRBV6-3|-
CASSYGRVAFF
TGTGCCAGCAGTTACGGCAGGGTCGCTTTCTTT
>TRBJ2-5|many|TRBV6-1|-
CASSARLTGRETQYF
TGTGCCAGCAGTGCACGGTTGACAGGGAGGGAGACCCAGTACTTC